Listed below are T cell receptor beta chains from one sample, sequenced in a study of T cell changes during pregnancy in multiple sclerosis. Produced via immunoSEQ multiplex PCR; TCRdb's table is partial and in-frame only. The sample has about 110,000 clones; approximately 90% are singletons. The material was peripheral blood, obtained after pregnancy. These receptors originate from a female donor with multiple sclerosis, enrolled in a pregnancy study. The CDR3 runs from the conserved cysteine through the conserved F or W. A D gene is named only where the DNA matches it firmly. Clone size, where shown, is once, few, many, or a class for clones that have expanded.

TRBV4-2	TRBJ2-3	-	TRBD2	TGTGCCAGCAGCCAAGATCCCCTAGCGGGGAGGGGTGCAGATACGCAGTATTTT	CASSQDPLAGRGADTQYF
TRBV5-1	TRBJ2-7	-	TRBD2	TGCGCCAGCAGCTTGAGTTTAAGCGGACTAGATCGTACCTACGAGCAGTACTTC	CASSLSLSGLDRTYEQYF
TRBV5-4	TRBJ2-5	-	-	TGTGCCAGCAGCTTGGGGGTTAAGCTAGCCGGATCGTTCATTGAGACCCAGTACTTC	CASSLGVKLAGSFIETQYF
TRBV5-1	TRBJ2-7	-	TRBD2	TGCGCCAGCAGCTTGGTTCGGGGGGGCAGCGACGAGCAGTACTTC	CASSLVRGGSDEQYF
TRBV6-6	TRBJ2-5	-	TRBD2	TGTGCCAGCAGTTGGGCCCCCGTCGACCGGGGGGCCCAGTACTTC	CASSWAPVDRGAQYF
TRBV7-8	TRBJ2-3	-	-	TGTGCCAGCAGCTTAGGTGGTGAGGCAGATACGCAGTATTTT	CASSLGGEADTQYF
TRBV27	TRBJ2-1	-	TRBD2	TGTGCCAGCAGTTTGGCGGGGGGGCCTCTAGAGCAGTTCTTC	CASSLAGGPLEQFF
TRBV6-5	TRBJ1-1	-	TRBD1	TGTGCCAGCAGTGATCCAAACAGGGGAACTGAAGCTTTCTTT	CASSDPNRGTEAFF
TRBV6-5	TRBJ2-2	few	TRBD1	TGTGCCAGCAGGAGGACAGGGGGCACCGGGGAGCTGTTTTTT	CASRRTGGTGELFF
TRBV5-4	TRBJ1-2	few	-	TGTGCCAGCAGCTTGGGCAGGGATGGCTACACCTTC	CASSLGRDGYTF
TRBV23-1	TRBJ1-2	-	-	TGCGCCAGCAGTCAATCGGGAGGAGCGGGCTACACCTTC	CASSQSGGAGYTF
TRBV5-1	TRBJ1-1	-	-	TGCGCCAGCAGCTTGGAGGACAGCTATACTGAAGCTTTCTTT	CASSLEDSYTEAFF
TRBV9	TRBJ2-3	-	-	TGTGCCAGCAGCGTAGGAGGAGATACGCAGTATTTT	CASSVGGDTQYF
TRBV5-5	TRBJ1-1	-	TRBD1	TGTGCCAGCAGCCTAGAAACGGGACAGAAAGCTTTCTTT	CASSLETGQKAFF
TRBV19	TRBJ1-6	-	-	TGTGCCAGTAGTATAGTTCATGGAAGCCAGGGTGGGACACCCCTCCACTTT	CASSIVHGSQGGTPLHF
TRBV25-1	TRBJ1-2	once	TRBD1	TGTGCCACTGAGGGGGGGACAGGGGGCATCTATGGCTACACCTTC	CATEGGTGGIYGYTF
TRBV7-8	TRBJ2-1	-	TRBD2	TGTGCCAGCAGCTTAAGGGGGCCGGGACTAGCGGTGTCCTCCTACAATGAGCAGTTCTTC	CASSLRGPGLAVSSYNEQFF
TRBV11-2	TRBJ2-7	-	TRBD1	TGTGCCAGCAGCCAGGGACAGGCCTACGAGCAGTACTTC	CASSQGQAYEQYF
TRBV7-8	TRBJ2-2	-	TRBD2	TGTGCCAGCAGCTTAGCGCCTAGCGGGGGGTCCGGGGAGCTGTTTTTT	CASSLAPSGGSGELFF
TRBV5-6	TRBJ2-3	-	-	TGTGCCAGCAGCTTGTCTGGGGGGTTGGATACGCAGTATTTT	CASSLSGGLDTQYF
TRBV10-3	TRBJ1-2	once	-	TGTGCCATCACTCCGACGCGCGACCGGGAGTATGGCTACACCTTC	CAITPTRDREYGYTF
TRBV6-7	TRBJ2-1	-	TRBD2	TGTGCCAGCAGCCACGGGGGGACTAAATACAATGAGCAGTTCTTC	CASSHGGTKYNEQFF
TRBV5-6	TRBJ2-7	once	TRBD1	TGTGCCAGCACCGCGACAGGGGCTACCTACGAGCAGTACTTC	CASTATGATYEQYF
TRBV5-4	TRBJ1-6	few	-	TGTGCCAGCACCCCGGAGGGAGATTCACCCCTCCACTTT	CASTPEGDSPLHF
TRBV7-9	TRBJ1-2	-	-	TGTGCCAGCAGCGGTGCAGGAAGGTATGGCTACACCTTC	CASSGAGRYGYTF
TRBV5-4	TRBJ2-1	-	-	TGTGCCAGCAGCTTGGGGCTAGAGGTGAGCAATGAGCAGTTCTTC	CASSLGLEVSNEQFF
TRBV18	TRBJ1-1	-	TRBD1	TGTGCCAGCTCACCACCTGGACAGGGGATGAACACTGAAGCTTTCTTT	CASSPPGQGMNTEAFF
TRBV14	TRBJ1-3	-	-	TGTGCCAGCAGCCAAAATCCGAGGAACACCATATATTTT	CASSQNPRNTIYF
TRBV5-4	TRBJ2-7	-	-	TGTGCCAGCAGCTTGAGGAAAGGAATCGTGCGGGGAGAGGATGAGCAGTACTTC	CASSLRKGIVRGEDEQYF